One and the same sample provided the 17 T cell receptor beta chains below, sequenced in a study of regulatory T cells in long-lasting Graves disease. Combining iRepertoire HTBI primers with Arm-PCR of CDR3 regions, the authors built TCR beta libraries. TCRdb re-derived calls from the multiplex PCR reads in MiXCR, one entry per CDR3 protein. The sample lists about 500,000 distinct CDR3 sequences, around 15% occurring once. The time point was: newly diagnosed GD, antithyroid drugs for less than 3 months. PBMC RNA was the source of the TCR library. The sample also formed part of further work on T cells in Graves' hyperthyroidism and ophthalmopathy.

The sequencing here drew on peripheral blood mononuclear cells (PBMCs), taken at new diagnosis, from a patient treated with antithyroid drugs. All receptors derive from a man between 35 and 55 years old with Graves disease.

Notes on this clonotype: A much larger clone lies one base from this, so it may be a read error. The CDR3 loop reads CASSRTGDGEQFF. In DNA, the CDR3 is TGCGCCAGCAGCAGGACAGGGGATGGCGAGCAGTTCTTC. V and J are TRBV5-1 and TRBJ2-1; 9 nucleotides align to TRBD1. The J segment lost 10 bases and the V segment lost 4 bases, leaving 6 bases of the junction unmatched. The CDR3 runs to 13 residues. Looked up from germline, CDR1 is SGHRS and CDR2 is YFSETQ.

This clonotype was found many times. This chain links TRBV5-1 with TRBJ1-4; no reliable D call. The CDR3 is made up of 15 amino acids. The germline V and J ends were trimmed by 3 bases and 8 bases, with 17 bases remaining between them. Germline V gene lookup returns CDR1 SGHRS and CDR2 YFSETQ. CDR3 amino acids: CASSSLGRHGEKLFF. The CDR3 DNA follows: TGCGCCAGCAGCTCCTTAGGGAGGCACGGGGAAAAACTGTTTTTT.

This clonotype came up many times. The chain recombines TRBV28 with TRBJ1-5; tentatively, D is TRBD1 (6 bases). The length of the CDR3 is 15 residues. V was trimmed by 6 bases and J by 2 bases, leaving 14 bases between them. Germline assignment: CDR1 MDHEN and CDR2 SYDVKM. The CDR3 loop is CASSRGGSRNQPQHF. In nucleotides, the CDR3 is TGTGCCAGCAGCAGGGGAGGCTCTCGCAATCAGCCCCAGCATTTT.

This chain links TRBV6-4 with TRBJ2-3, with TRBD2 identical over 12 bases. With V trimmed by 3 bases and J by 6 bases, 7 bases remained unmatched. The germline CDR1 and CDR2 sequences are MRHNA and SNTAGT. The CDR3 contains 16 residues. Here the CDR3 reads CASSELAGGKGDTQYF. The DNA of the CDR3 is TGTGCCAGCAGTGAACTAGCGGGAGGTAAAGGGGATACGCAGTATTTT.

In its sample, this clonotype was seen many times. The rearrangement links TRBV12-3 or TRBV12-4 to TRBJ2-5; 11 bases agree with TRBD2. This CDR3 comprises 15 residues. The V and J ends lost 4 bases and 2 bases, in that order; junction bases with no gene match: 3. The CDR3 reads CASSSGTSGQETQYF. The CDR3 DNA reads TGTGCCAGCAGTTCCGGGACTAGCGGACAAGAGACCCAGTACTTC.

This chain joins TRBV19 and TRBJ1-3; D call uncertain. CDR1 and CDR2 from the germline V gene are LNHDA and SQIVND (reference sequence). This CDR3 is built from 15 residues. Trimming pared 5 bases from V and 0 bases from J, leaving 11 bases between. Here the CDR3 DNA reads TGTGCCAGTAGTGTTCCGTCGAGCTCTGGAAACACCATATATTTT. Its protein is CASSVPSSSGNTIYF.

The chain links TRBV6-1 to TRBJ1-2; D gene uncertain. Trimming left V 2 bases short and J 5 bases short, with 6 bases between. CDR3 length: 12 amino acids. Germline assignment: CDR1 MNHNS and CDR2 SASEGT. Written as DNA, the CDR3 is TGTGCCAGCAGTGAACAGAGATATGGCTACACCTTC. It codes for CASSEQRYGYTF.

The V gene is TRBV12-3 or TRBV12-4, the J gene TRBJ2-1; 8 positions agree with TRBD2. The CDR3 has 15 amino acids. V lost 6 bases, J lost 7 bases, and 11 bases stayed unmatched. The CDR3 is CASSRLGGGRNEQFF. The CDR3 DNA reads TGTGCCAGCAGCCGCCTCGGGGGCGGGAGGAATGAGCAGTTCTTC.

This chain links TRBV28 with TRBJ2-2; 11 bases fit TRBD1. The V gene end was trimmed by 3 bases and the J gene end by 7 bases; junction bases not matched to a gene: 7. CDR1 and CDR2 (germline): MDHEN, SYDVKM. CDR3 size: 16 residues. CDR3 sequence: CASSLAGTGGIGELFF. CDR3 DNA: TGTGCCAGCAGTTTGGCCGGGACAGGGGGTATCGGGGAGCTGTTTTTT.

This clonotype was recorded at least ten times. V usage is TRBV7-9 and J usage is TRBJ2-5; 9 nucleotides match TRBD1. V shed 4 bases and J 2 bases; nucleotides not matched to a gene: 11. This CDR3 has 17 amino acids. Germline CDR1 is SEHNR and CDR2 is FQNEAQ (reference sequence). The CDR3 loop is CASSSSDRGLNQETQYF. As DNA, the CDR3 is TGTGCCAGCAGCTCGTCGGACAGGGGATTGAATCAAGAGACCCAGTACTTC. The full variable domain, completed using reference TRBV7-9 and TRBJ2-5, is DTGVSQNPRHKITKRGQNVTFRCDPISEHNRLYWYRQTLGQGPEFLTYFQNEAQLEKSRLLSDRFSAERPKGSFSTLEIQRTEQGDSAMYLCASSSSDRGLNQETQYFGPGTRLLVL.

This chain links TRBV28 with TRBJ1-1; D remains ambiguous. CDR1 and CDR2 (germline): MDHEN, SYDVKM. CDR3 length equals 13 residues. Trimming shortened V by 5 bases and J by 9 bases, and 16 bases separated the two germline ends. CDR3 bases: TGTGCCAGCAGTGCGACTACTAGCATCCAAGCTTTCTTT. Translating it yields CASSATTSIQAFF. Drawing the rest from reference TRBV28 and TRBJ1-1, the complete variable domain is DVKVTQSSRYLVKRTGEKVFLECVQDMDHENMFWYRQDPGLGLRLIYFSYDVKMKEKGDIPEGYSVSREKKERFSLILESASTNQTSMYLCASSATTSIQAFFGQGTRLTVV.

The rearrangement links TRBV20-1 to TRBJ2-7, with D perhaps assigned TRBD1 or TRBD2 (5 bases each). Germline CDR1 and CDR2: DFQATT and SNEGSKA (reference sequence). V lost 6 bases, J lost 5 bases, and 20 bases lay in between. There are 14 residues in the CDR3. The CDR3 region has the DNA TGCAGTGCGCAGGGACCCACGGAGGTCGACGAGCAGTACTTC. Translating it yields CSAQGPTEVDEQYF.

Many counts were recorded for this clonotype. This rearrangement joins TRBV7-9 to TRBJ2-3; D is unresolved. CDR1 SEHNR and CDR2 FQNEAQ come from the germline V gene (reference sequence). The CDR3 has 15 amino acids. Trimming cost V 4 bases and J 2 bases, with 13 bases left between them. CDR3 DNA: TGTGCCAGCAGCTCAGAAGGACGATCCACAGATACGCAGTATTTT. Translation gives CASSSEGRSTDTQYF.

The chain combines TRBV2 with TRBJ2-7; 13 positions agree with TRBD2. This CDR3 comprises 17 residues. CDR1 is SNHLY, CDR2 FYNNEI, per germline. Trimming took 6 bases from V and 3 from J; bases not matched to a gene: 11. The CDR3 DNA follows: TGTGCCAGCAGCCAAGGGGTCGGACTAGCGGGAGTCTACGAGCAGTACTTC. As protein: CASSQGVGLAGVYEQYF.

The rearrangement uses TRBV9 and TRBJ2-3; no reliable D call. Trimming stripped 0 bases from V and 7 bases from J, with 6 bases between. Germline V gives CDR1 SGDLS, CDR2 YYNGEE. The CDR3 totals 12 residues. The CDR3 nucleotides read TGTGCCAGCAGCGTAGATATGTATACGCAGTATTTT. Encoded protein: CASSVDMYTQYF.

This clonotype has just a few counts. The V call is TRBV7-9, the J call TRBJ2-7; D is perhaps TRBD1 or TRBD2 (5 bases each). There are 16 residues in the CDR3. Trimming stripped 5 bases from V and 1 base from J, with 18 bases between. Germline CDR1 and CDR2: SEHNR and FQNEAQ (reference sequence). The CDR3 bases are TGTGCCAGCAGCCTACGCCGGGACCCCGATTCCTACGAGCAGTACTTC. It specifies CASSLRRDPDSYEQYF.

This clonotype was observed a single time. One base separates it from a far larger clone, so it is likely a read error. CDR3 DNA sequence: TGCAGTGCTGGGGACAGCTCCTACAATGAGCAGTACTTC. Residues: CSAGDSSYNEQYF. V and J are TRBV20-1 and TRBJ2-7; TRBD1 matches 7 bases. V shed 5 bases and J 7 bases; nucleotides not matched to a gene: 11. CDR1 is DFQATT and CDR2 is SNEGSKA in the germline V gene (reference sequence). CDR3 length equals 13 residues.